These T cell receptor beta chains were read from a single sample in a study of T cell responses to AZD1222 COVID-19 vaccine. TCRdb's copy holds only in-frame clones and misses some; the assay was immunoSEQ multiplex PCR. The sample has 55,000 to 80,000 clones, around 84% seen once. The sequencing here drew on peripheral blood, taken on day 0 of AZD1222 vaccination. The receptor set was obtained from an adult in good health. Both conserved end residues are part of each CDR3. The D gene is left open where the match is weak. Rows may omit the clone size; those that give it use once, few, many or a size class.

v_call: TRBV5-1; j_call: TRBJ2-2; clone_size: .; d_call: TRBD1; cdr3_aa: CASSPGTGRAGELFF; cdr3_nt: TGCGCCAGCAGCCCCGGGACAGGGAGAGCCGGGGAGCTGTTTTTT
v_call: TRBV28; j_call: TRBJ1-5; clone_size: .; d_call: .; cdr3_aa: CASSLAVVVSNQPQHF; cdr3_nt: TGTGCCAGCAGTTTAGCCGTTGTGGTTTCCAATCAGCCCCAGCATTTT
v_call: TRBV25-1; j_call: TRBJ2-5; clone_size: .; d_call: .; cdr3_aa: CASSESNPGTQYF; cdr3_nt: TGTGCCAGCAGTGAATCAAACCCCGGGACCCAGTACTTC
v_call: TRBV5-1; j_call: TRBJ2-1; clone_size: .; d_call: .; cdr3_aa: CASHPPGGSYNEQFF; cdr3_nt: TGCGCCAGCCACCCACCCGGGGGCTCCTACAATGAGCAGTTCTTC
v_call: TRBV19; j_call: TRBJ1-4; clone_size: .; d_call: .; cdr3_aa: CASSTQGSEKLFF; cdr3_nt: TGTGCCAGTAGTACGCAGGGTTCTGAAAAACTGTTTTTT
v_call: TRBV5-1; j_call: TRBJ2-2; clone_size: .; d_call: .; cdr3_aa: CASVDGPGELFF; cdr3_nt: TGCGCCAGCGTGGACGGGCCCGGGGAGCTGTTTTTT
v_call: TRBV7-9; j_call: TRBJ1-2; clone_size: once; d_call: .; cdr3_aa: CASSKVDSTAYGYTF; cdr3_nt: TGTGCCAGCAGCAAAGTCGACTCCACTGCGTATGGCTACACCTTC
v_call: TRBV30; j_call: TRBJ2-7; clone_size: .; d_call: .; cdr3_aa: CAWSVQYEQYF; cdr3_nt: TGTGCCTGGAGTGTACAATACGAGCAGTACTTC
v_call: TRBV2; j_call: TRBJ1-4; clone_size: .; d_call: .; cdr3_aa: CASISQGTEKLFF; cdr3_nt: TGTGCCAGCATTTCGCAGGGGACTGAAAAACTGTTTTTT
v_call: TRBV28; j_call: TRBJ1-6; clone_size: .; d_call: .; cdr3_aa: CASNHGGVDSPLHF; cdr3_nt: TGTGCCAGCAACCACGGAGGGGTGGATTCACCCCTCCACTTT
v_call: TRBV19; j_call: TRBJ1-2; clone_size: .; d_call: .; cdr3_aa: CASRPPEGAYGYTF; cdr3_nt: TGTGCCAGTAGGCCTCCCGAGGGTGCCTATGGCTACACCTTC
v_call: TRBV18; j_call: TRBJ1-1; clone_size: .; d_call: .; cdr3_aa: CASSSGGDTEAFF; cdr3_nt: TGTGCCAGCTCTTCCGGAGGGGACACTGAAGCTTTCTTT
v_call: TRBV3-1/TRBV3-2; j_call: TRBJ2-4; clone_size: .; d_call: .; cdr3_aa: CASSQDKERARAGQYF; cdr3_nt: TGTGCCAGCAGCCAAGATAAGGAACGGGCGAGGGCGGGTCAGTACTTC
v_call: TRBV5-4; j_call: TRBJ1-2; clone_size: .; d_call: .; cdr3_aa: CASSESQAVGIYGYTF; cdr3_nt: TGTGCCAGCAGCGAGTCCCAGGCTGTTGGGATATATGGCTACACCTTC
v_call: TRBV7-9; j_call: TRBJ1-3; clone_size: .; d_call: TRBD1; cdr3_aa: CASSLSRGPGNTIYF; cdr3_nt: TGTGCCAGCAGCCTGTCAAGGGGGCCTGGAAACACCATATATTTT
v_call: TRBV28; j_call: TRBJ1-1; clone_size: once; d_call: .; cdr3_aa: CASSPHRRKVRSEAFF; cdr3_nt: TGTGCCAGCAGCCCCCATCGCCGAAAGGTACGATCTGAAGCTTTCTTT
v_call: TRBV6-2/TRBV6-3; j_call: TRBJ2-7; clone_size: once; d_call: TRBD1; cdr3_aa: CASSLTGTGGLYEQYF; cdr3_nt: TGTGCCAGCAGCCTCACCGGGACAGGGGGCCTCTACGAGCAGTACTTC
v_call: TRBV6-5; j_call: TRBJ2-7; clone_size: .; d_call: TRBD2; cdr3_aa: CASSYSASGALYEQYF; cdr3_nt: TGTGCCAGCAGTTACTCGGCTAGCGGGGCCCTCTACGAGCAGTACTTC
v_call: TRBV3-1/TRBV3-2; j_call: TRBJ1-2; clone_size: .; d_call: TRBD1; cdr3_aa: CASSLTGNYGYTF; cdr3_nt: TGTGCCAGCAGCCTGACAGGGAACTATGGCTACACCTTC
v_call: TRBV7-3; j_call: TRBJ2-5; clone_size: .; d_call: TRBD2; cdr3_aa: CASSSGGLQETQYF; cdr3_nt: TGTGCCAGCAGTAGCGGGGGCCTTCAAGAGACCCAGTACTTC
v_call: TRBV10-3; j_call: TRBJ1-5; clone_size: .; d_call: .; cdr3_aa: CAIKGVKGQPQHF; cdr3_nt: TGTGCCATCAAGGGGGTAAAGGGTCAGCCCCAGCATTTT
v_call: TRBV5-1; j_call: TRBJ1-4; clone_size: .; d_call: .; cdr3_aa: CASSFVEGVGEKLFF; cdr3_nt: TGCGCCAGCAGCTTTGTGGAGGGTGTAGGCGAAAAACTGTTTTTT
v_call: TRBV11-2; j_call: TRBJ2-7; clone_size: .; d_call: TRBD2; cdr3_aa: CASSHGTSSYEQYF; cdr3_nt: TGTGCCAGCAGCCACGGGACTAGCTCTTACGAGCAGTACTTC
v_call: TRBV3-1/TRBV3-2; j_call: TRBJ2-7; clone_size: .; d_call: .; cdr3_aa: CASSQGSSYEQYF; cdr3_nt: TGTGCCAGCAGCCAAGGATCCTCCTACGAGCAGTACTTC
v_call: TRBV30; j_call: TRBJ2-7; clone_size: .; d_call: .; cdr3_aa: CAWRFRGTGSYEQYF; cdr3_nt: TGTGCCTGGAGATTTAGGGGGACTGGCAGCTACGAGCAGTACTTC
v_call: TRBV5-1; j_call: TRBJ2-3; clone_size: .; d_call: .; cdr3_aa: CASSGAGLPDTQYF; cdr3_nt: TGCGCCAGCAGCGGGGCGGGCTTACCAGATACGCAGTATTTT
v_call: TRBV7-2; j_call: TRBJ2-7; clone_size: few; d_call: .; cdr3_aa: CASSYSSYEQYF; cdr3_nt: TGTGCCAGCAGCTACAGCTCCTACGAGCAGTACTTC
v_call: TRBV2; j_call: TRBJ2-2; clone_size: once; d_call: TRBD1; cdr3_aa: CASSTQGAINTGELFF; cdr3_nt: TGTGCCAGCAGTACACAGGGGGCAATAAACACCGGGGAGCTGTTTTTT
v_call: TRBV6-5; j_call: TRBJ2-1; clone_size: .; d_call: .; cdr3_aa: CASSPGDTSYNEQFF; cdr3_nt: TGTGCCAGCAGTCCTGGAGACACCTCCTACAATGAGCAGTTCTTC
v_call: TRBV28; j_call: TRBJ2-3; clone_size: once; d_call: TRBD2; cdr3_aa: CASSLAGGGLADTQYF; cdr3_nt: TGTGCCAGCAGTCTAGCGGGGGGTGGGTTGGCAGATACGCAGTATTTT
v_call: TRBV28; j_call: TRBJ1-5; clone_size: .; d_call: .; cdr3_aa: CASSWVYQPQHF; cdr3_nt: TGTGCCAGCAGTTGGGTTTATCAGCCCCAGCATTTT
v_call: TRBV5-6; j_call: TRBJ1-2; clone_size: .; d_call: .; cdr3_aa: CASSQTVNYGYTF; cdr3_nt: TGTGCCAGCAGCCAGACAGTTAACTATGGCTACACCTTC
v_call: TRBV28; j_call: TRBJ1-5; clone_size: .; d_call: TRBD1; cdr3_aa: CASSPPGGTGRNSNQPQHF; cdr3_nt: TGTGCCAGCAGCCCTCCGGGGGGGACAGGACGTAATAGCAATCAGCCCCAGCATTTT
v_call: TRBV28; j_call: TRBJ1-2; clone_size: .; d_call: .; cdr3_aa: CASSRPGPPNYGYTF; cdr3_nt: TGTGCCAGCAGCCGGCCCGGACCACCTAACTATGGCTACACCTTC
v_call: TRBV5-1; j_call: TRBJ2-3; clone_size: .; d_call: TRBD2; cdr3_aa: CASSWGLAGVDTQYF; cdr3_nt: TGCGCCAGCAGCTGGGGACTAGCGGGGGTAGATACGCAGTATTTT
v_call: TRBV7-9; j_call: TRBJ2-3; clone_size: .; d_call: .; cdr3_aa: CASSLTTHRDTQYF; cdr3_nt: TGTGCCAGCAGCTTAACTACACACCGGGATACGCAGTATTTT
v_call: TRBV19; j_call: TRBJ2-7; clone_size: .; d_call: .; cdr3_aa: CASSMLGLRGDEQYF; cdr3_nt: TGTGCCAGTAGTATGCTCGGCTTAAGAGGCGACGAGCAGTACTTC